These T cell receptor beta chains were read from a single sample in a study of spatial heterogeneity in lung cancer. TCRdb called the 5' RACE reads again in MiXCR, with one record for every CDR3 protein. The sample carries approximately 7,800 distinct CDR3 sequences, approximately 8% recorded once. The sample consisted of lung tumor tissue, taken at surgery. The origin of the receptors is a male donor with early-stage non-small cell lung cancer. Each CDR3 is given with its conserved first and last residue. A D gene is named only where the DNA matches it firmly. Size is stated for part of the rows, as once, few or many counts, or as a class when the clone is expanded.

CDR3 protein: CASSLNPFVDEQFF
J gene: TRBJ2-1
D gene: .
clone size: many
V gene: TRBV6-2/TRBV6-3

CDR3 protein: CASSDQIPGTYANTGELFF
J gene: TRBJ2-2
D gene: .
clone size: medium-sized
V gene: TRBV7-9

CDR3 protein: CASSLWYGTEQPQHF
J gene: TRBJ1-5
D gene: TRBD1
clone size: medium-sized
V gene: TRBV5-5

CDR3 protein: CASSPGGLVYEQYF
J gene: TRBJ2-7
D gene: .
clone size: few
V gene: TRBV7-2

CDR3 protein: CASSLAFNTDTQYF
J gene: TRBJ2-3
D gene: .
clone size: medium-sized
V gene: TRBV7-2

CDR3 protein: CSARSEREGRDTQYF
J gene: TRBJ2-3
D gene: TRBD2
clone size: many
V gene: TRBV20-1

CDR3 protein: CASIHRGGAEKLFF
J gene: TRBJ1-4
D gene: TRBD1
clone size: medium-sized
V gene: TRBV28

CDR3 protein: CASSFSGVSYEQFF
J gene: TRBJ2-1
D gene: .
clone size: medium-sized
V gene: TRBV27

CDR3 protein: CASSQFTFGYTF
J gene: TRBJ1-2
D gene: .
clone size: many
V gene: TRBV3-1

CDR3 protein: CASSLEGGPYEQYF
J gene: TRBJ2-7
D gene: .
clone size: many
V gene: TRBV7-3

CDR3 protein: CSADPGQTQYF
J gene: TRBJ2-5
D gene: .
clone size: many
V gene: TRBV29-1

CDR3 protein: CASSLGDRGEQYF
J gene: TRBJ2-7
D gene: TRBD1
clone size: many
V gene: TRBV12-3/TRBV12-4

CDR3 protein: CASSFSGQGGGETQYF
J gene: TRBJ2-5
D gene: TRBD1
clone size: medium-sized
V gene: TRBV7-9

CDR3 protein: CASSKQGNSGNTIYF
J gene: TRBJ1-3
D gene: .
clone size: once
V gene: TRBV25-1

CDR3 protein: CASSLSTSGRPGELFF
J gene: TRBJ2-2
D gene: TRBD2
clone size: medium-sized
V gene: TRBV28

CDR3 protein: CASRGQGAGQPQHF
J gene: TRBJ1-5
D gene: TRBD1
clone size: medium-sized
V gene: TRBV12-3/TRBV12-4

CDR3 protein: CASSGGTSYHNEQFF
J gene: TRBJ2-1
D gene: TRBD2
clone size: .
V gene: TRBV2

CDR3 protein: CASSLSGFGELFF
J gene: TRBJ2-2
D gene: .
clone size: medium-sized
V gene: TRBV11-2

CDR3 protein: CASSLGFSNTEAFF
J gene: TRBJ1-1
D gene: .
clone size: many
V gene: TRBV7-2

CDR3 protein: CASSQRAGREAQYF
J gene: TRBJ2-3
D gene: TRBD2
clone size: many
V gene: TRBV3-1

CDR3 protein: CAYPGLAGRNEQFF
J gene: TRBJ2-1
D gene: TRBD2
clone size: many
V gene: TRBV20-1

CDR3 protein: CASSEGFRMNTEAFF
J gene: TRBJ1-1
D gene: .
clone size: many
V gene: TRBV2

CDR3 protein: CSARDQSSGSYNEQFF
J gene: TRBJ2-1
D gene: .
clone size: medium-sized
V gene: TRBV20-1

CDR3 protein: CASSPRIAGDTDTQYF
J gene: TRBJ2-3
D gene: TRBD2
clone size: many
V gene: TRBV18

CDR3 protein: CASSSLTGEYSPLHF
J gene: TRBJ1-6
D gene: TRBD1
clone size: many
V gene: TRBV11-2

CDR3 protein: CASSSEDSPWF
J gene: TRBJ2-1
D gene: .
clone size: medium-sized
V gene: TRBV28

CDR3 protein: CASSVGGLLTYEQYF
J gene: TRBJ2-7
D gene: .
clone size: medium-sized
V gene: TRBV9

CDR3 protein: CASSRTGGITEAFF
J gene: TRBJ1-1
D gene: .
clone size: medium-sized
V gene: TRBV6-5

CDR3 protein: CASSYGTGGKGQYF
J gene: TRBJ2-7
D gene: TRBD1
clone size: medium-sized
V gene: TRBV6-1

CDR3 protein: CAISPRARHPYEQYF
J gene: TRBJ2-7
D gene: .
clone size: many
V gene: TRBV10-3

CDR3 protein: CASSLGVNSGAANTGELFF
J gene: TRBJ2-2
D gene: .
clone size: medium-sized
V gene: TRBV7-9

CDR3 protein: CASTILGSANYGYTF
J gene: TRBJ1-2
D gene: .
clone size: medium-sized
V gene: TRBV11-2

CDR3 protein: CASSGGGRGKIIGNQPQHF
J gene: TRBJ1-5
D gene: .
clone size: medium-sized
V gene: TRBV28

CDR3 protein: CASSLDRPGQSF
J gene: TRBJ2-7
D gene: .
clone size: .
V gene: TRBV11-2

CDR3 protein: CASSQHGLAGGDEQFF
J gene: TRBJ2-1
D gene: TRBD2
clone size: medium-sized
V gene: TRBV4-1

CDR3 protein: CASSFSRPGSSYEQYF
J gene: TRBJ2-7
D gene: .
clone size: many
V gene: TRBV7-2

CDR3 protein: CASSHWRDGGETQYF
J gene: TRBJ2-5
D gene: .
clone size: medium-sized
V gene: TRBV14

CDR3 protein: CASSSQGAREQYF
J gene: TRBJ2-7
D gene: TRBD1
clone size: many
V gene: TRBV7-2

CDR3 protein: CSATTSGRFYEQYF
J gene: TRBJ2-7
D gene: TRBD2
clone size: medium-sized
V gene: TRBV20-1

CDR3 protein: CASSQGPSRSGTEAFF
J gene: TRBJ1-1
D gene: .
clone size: medium-sized
V gene: TRBV4-1

CDR3 protein: CASSLRGPDQPQHF
J gene: TRBJ1-5
D gene: TRBD1
clone size: medium-sized
V gene: TRBV5-6

CDR3 protein: CASSEGTGAQPQHF
J gene: TRBJ1-5
D gene: TRBD1
clone size: many
V gene: TRBV6-1

CDR3 protein: CAWSLTADQPQHF
J gene: TRBJ1-5
D gene: .
clone size: many
V gene: TRBV30

CDR3 protein: CASSGLAGEETQYF
J gene: TRBJ2-5
D gene: TRBD2
clone size: .
V gene: TRBV9

CDR3 protein: CSATTGQTPEAFF
J gene: TRBJ1-1
D gene: .
clone size: few
V gene: TRBV20-1

CDR3 protein: CASREPGRADYGYTF
J gene: TRBJ1-2
D gene: .
clone size: many
V gene: TRBV5-6

CDR3 protein: CSAPGTSGKHEQFF
J gene: TRBJ2-1
D gene: TRBD2
clone size: many
V gene: TRBV20-1